These T cell receptor beta chains were read from a single sample in a study of T cells after yellow fever vaccination. TCRdb re-analysed the 5' RACE reads in MiXCR, keeping a single row per CDR3 protein. The sample carries under 550,000 distinct CDR3 sequences, 20% to 25% recorded once. This specimen was PBMCs, taken less than 25 days after the first yellow fever vaccination. These receptors were collected from a man younger than 35 who received the YFV17D yellow fever vaccine. CDR3s include the opening cysteine and the closing phenylalanine or tryptophan. A D gene is named only where the DNA matches it firmly. The size field is filled for only some rows; it gives once, few, many or a size class.

J: TRBJ2-7
V: TRBV29-1
D: -
size: few
CDR3: CSVVALTASYEQYF
DNA: TGCAGCGTTGTGGCCTTGACAGCCTCCTACGAGCAGTACTTC

J: TRBJ2-7
V: TRBV24-1
D: -
size: -
CDR3: CATSDFRATGQSVYEQYF
DNA: TGTGCCACCAGTGATTTCCGGGCTACTGGACAGTCTGTCTACGAGCAGTACTTC

J: TRBJ1-1
V: TRBV13
D: -
size: -
CDR3: CASSWTAEDTEAFF
DNA: TGTGCCAGCAGCTGGACAGCGGAGGACACTGAAGCTTTCTTT

J: TRBJ1-1
V: TRBV5-1
D: TRBD1
size: -
CDR3: CASSLYGTGGNTEAFF
DNA: TGCGCCAGCAGCTTGTATGGGACAGGGGGGAACACTGAAGCTTTCTTT

J: TRBJ1-2
V: TRBV4-1
D: TRBD1
size: -
CDR3: CASSQAGTVYGYTF
DNA: TGCGCCAGCAGCCAAGCCGGGACAGTCTATGGCTACACCTTC

J: TRBJ1-2
V: TRBV19
D: -
size: -
CDR3: CASSTRTGIYGYTF
DNA: TGTGCCAGTAGTACCAGAACGGGGATCTATGGCTACACCTTC

J: TRBJ2-3
V: TRBV4-1
D: -
size: few
CDR3: CASSHQTVTKDTQYF
DNA: TGCGCCAGCAGCCACCAGACAGTCACCAAAGATACGCAGTATTTT

J: TRBJ1-1
V: TRBV24-1
D: -
size: -
CDR3: CATSDFTGTDGAFF
DNA: TGTGCCACCAGTGATTTTACAGGGACGGATGGTGCTTTCTTT

J: TRBJ2-5
V: TRBV4-3
D: -
size: -
CDR3: CASSQDLEETQYF
DNA: TGCGCCAGCAGCCAAGATTTAGAAGAGACCCAGTACTTC

J: TRBJ2-7
V: TRBV5-1
D: -
size: -
CDR3: CASSPGRTRILYEQYF
DNA: TGCGCCAGCAGCCCGGGGAGAACCAGGATTCTCTACGAGCAGTACTTC

J: TRBJ1-1
V: TRBV5-1
D: -
size: -
CDR3: CASSSYPRGGNTEAFF
DNA: TGCGCCAGCAGCTCCTACCCTCGGGGAGGGAACACTGAAGCTTTCTTT

J: TRBJ1-1
V: TRBV7-9
D: -
size: -
CDR3: CASFERGRNTEAFF
DNA: TGTGCCAGTTTCGAAAGGGGCCGGAACACTGAAGCTTTCTTT

J: TRBJ1-2
V: TRBV20-1
D: -
size: -
CDR3: CSAREPGGDYGYTF
DNA: TGCAGTGCTAGAGAGCCGGGGGGAGACTATGGCTACACCTTC

J: TRBJ1-6
V: TRBV7-2
D: TRBD1
size: -
CDR3: CASSLVSGGSPLHF
DNA: TGTGCCAGCAGCTTAGTGTCAGGGGGATCACCCCTCCACTTT

J: TRBJ2-1
V: TRBV10-1
D: TRBD2
size: -
CDR3: CASSGGLAGENEQFF
DNA: TGCGCCAGCAGTGGAGGACTAGCGGGGGAGAATGAGCAGTTCTTC

J: TRBJ1-4
V: TRBV12-3/TRBV12-4
D: TRBD1
size: many
CDR3: CASRSTGGFGKLFF
DNA: TGTGCCAGCAGATCGACAGGGGGCTTCGGAAAACTGTTTTTT

J: TRBJ1-1
V: TRBV7-2
D: TRBD1
size: few
CDR3: CASSLTTGGRTEAFF
DNA: TGTGCCAGCAGCTTAACCACAGGGGGTCGAACTGAAGCTTTCTTT

J: TRBJ2-1
V: TRBV2
D: TRBD1
size: few
CDR3: CASSERTGGRREQFF
DNA: TGTGCCAGCAGTGAGAGGACAGGGGGGCGCAGAGAGCAGTTCTTC

J: TRBJ2-3
V: TRBV12-3/TRBV12-4
D: TRBD1
size: -
CDR3: CASSQTGQGTDTQYF
DNA: TGTGCCAGCAGCCAGACTGGACAGGGGACAGATACGCAGTATTTT

J: TRBJ1-2
V: TRBV27
D: -
size: -
CDR3: CASSYTPRVGRYGYTF
DNA: TGTGCCAGCAGTTACACTCCCAGGGTTGGGCGCTATGGCTACACCTTC

J: TRBJ1-2
V: TRBV27
D: TRBD1
size: -
CDR3: CASSFTGTGGGGGYTF
DNA: TGTGCCAGCAGTTTTACCGGGACAGGGGGCGGAGGTGGCTACACCTTC

J: TRBJ2-1
V: TRBV19
D: -
size: -
CDR3: CASSMYIFSSYNEQFF
DNA: TGTGCCAGTAGTATGTACATCTTTAGCTCCTACAATGAGCAGTTCTTC

J: TRBJ1-5
V: TRBV27
D: TRBD1
size: -
CDR3: CASRGQGAGQPQHF
DNA: TGTGCCAGCAGAGGACAGGGGGCCGGTCAGCCCCAGCATTTT

J: TRBJ1-1
V: TRBV3-1
D: TRBD1
size: few
CDR3: CASSRSGQGASEAFF
DNA: TGTGCCAGCAGCCGTTCGGGACAGGGGGCTTCTGAAGCTTTCTTT

J: TRBJ2-3
V: TRBV2
D: -
size: -
CDR3: CASKDRADTQYF
DNA: TGTGCCAGCAAGGACCGTGCGGATACGCAGTATTTT

J: TRBJ1-1
V: TRBV19
D: -
size: many
CDR3: CASSIGADTEAFF
DNA: TGTGCCAGTAGTATTGGGGCAGACACTGAAGCTTTCTTT

J: TRBJ2-3
V: TRBV12-3/TRBV12-4
D: -
size: -
CDR3: CASTPSRVAASTDTQYF
DNA: TGTGCCAGCACCCCCTCAAGGGTTGCGGCTAGCACAGATACGCAGTATTTT

J: TRBJ2-1
V: TRBV27
D: TRBD1
size: -
CDR3: CASSLWGTGPKGNEQFF
DNA: TGTGCCAGCAGTTTATGGGGGACAGGCCCCAAGGGCAATGAGCAGTTCTTC

J: TRBJ1-2
V: TRBV21-1
D: -
size: -
CDR3: CASSKGQGGYTF
DNA: TGTGCCAGCAGCAAAGGACAGGGTGGCTACACCTTC